This TCR beta chain was sequenced during a study of blood T cell repertoires in COVID-19. Study at large: The study drew acute and convalescent COVID-19 samples from the United States, Italy and Spain.

What the recovered Cohort 3 donors had was two negative PCRs, clearance, or symptom resolution. Per the original data handling: Amplification of reference gene primers provided the estimated nucleated cell counts. Assay used: immunoSEQ multiplex PCR; TCRdb lists only in-frame clones, some missing. Clone size and V and J calls were adopted from that table, with D and trimming inferred from the DNA. The sample lists some 170,000 clones; 80% were seen once. Germline-derived CDR1 and CDR2 are MNHEY and SVGAGI. CDR3 length: 15 residues. The V segment lost 6 bases and the J segment 3 bases; nucleotides outside the gene matches: 7.

This chain links TRBV6-5 with TRBJ1-5; 8 bases line up with TRBD1. The sequencing input was PBMCs or T cells enriched from blood (not recorded which). The TCR sequence derives from a man in his forties or fifties who had recovered from COVID-19. CDR3 DNA sequence: TGTGCCAGCAGGGACAGGGAATCACTCAATCAGCCCCAGCATTTT. It is translated as CASRDRESLNQPQHF.